This T cell receptor beta chain comes out of a study of OX40 agonist ivuxolimab in advanced cancers. Turning to the study itself: Averaging about 60 years in age, with a range of about 23 to 79, the cohort was 80% to 90% male. Partial responses occurred in Three dose-escalation patients, one with hepatocellular carcinoma and two with cutaneous melanoma.

V trimming: 5 bases; J trimming: 8 bases; junction bases outside the gene matches: 12. Germline assignment: CDR1 LNHDA and CDR2 SQIVND (reference sequence). This CDR3 contains 16 residues. Study-wide findings and caveats: Still undetermined is the antigen specificity of the expanded peripheral T cells.

Note on this clone: Its antigen remains unknown.

The table came from immunoSEQ multiplex PCR; TCRdb's copy has only in-frame clones and leaves some out. Of about 51,000 clones in the sample, over 65% were seen once. Blood was sampled at baseline, cycle 4 day 1, and cycle 7 day 1. The genes are TRBV19 and TRBJ1-4, with 9 bases fitting TRBD1. The sample was CD4+ or CD8+ T cells sorted from blood, taken in a trial of the OX40 agonist ivuxolimab. This clonotype was sampled from an adult with an advanced solid tumor such as melanoma, head and neck, liver or kidney cancer. In DNA, the CDR3 is TGTGCCAGTAGTCCGGGGACAGGGAAGATCCGGGAAAAACTGTTTTTT. Protein: CASSPGTGKIREKLFF.